The 32 T cell receptor beta chains below were found in one sample sequenced in a study of T cells in Graves' hyperthyroidism and ophthalmopathy. Regions amplified from RNA transcripts were the TCR beta CDR3 regions. Using the HTBI primer set, a first-round RT-PCR was run on the TCR CDR3. MiXCR was run by TCRdb on the multiplex PCR reads, yielding one entry per CDR3 protein. The table records approximately 740,000 distinct CDR3 sequences, approximately 14% of them present only once. The specimen was blood. The origin of the receptors is a woman between 18 and 30 years old with Graves' hyperthyroidism.

This chain uses TRBV25-1 with TRBJ2-3; D gene unclear. V was clipped by 3 bases and J by 4 bases, with 8 bases between them. The CDR3 contains 13 residues. From germline, CDR1 is MGHDK and CDR2 SYGVNS. Here the CDR3 DNA reads TGTGCCAGCAGTGAGGTATATCCAGATACGCAGTATTTT. Protein: CASSEVYPDTQYF.

This chain joins TRBV29-1 and TRBJ2-3, with 11 positions matching TRBD1. The CDR3 totals 14 residues. Germline CDR1 and CDR2: SQVTM and ANQGSEA. V shed 7 bases, J shed 14 bases, and the junction held 17 bases outside the gene matches. The CDR3 DNA reads TGCAGCGGCGGGGACAGGGGGAGTGGCAGCCGGCTGTATTTT. Its translation: CSGGDRGSGSRLYF.

As for this clonotype: It may be a read error: a sequence one base away is much more abundant. The chain is built from TRBV28 and TRBJ2-1; the D is unclear. Germline CDR1 MDHEN, CDR2 SYDVKM. The CDR3 runs 14 residues. CDR3 nucleotides: TGTGCCAGCAGATTACCAGGCTCCTACAATGAGCGGTTCTTC. This gives the protein CASRLPGSYNERFF.

This rearrangement joins TRBV6-1 to TRBJ2-7; 7 bases line up with TRBD2. J gave up 3 bases and V 7 bases, and 3 bases lay outside the gene matches. In germline, CDR1 is MNHNS, CDR2 SASEGT. The CDR3 is 12 amino acids. CDR3 bases: TGTGCCAGCACAGGGACTAACTACGAGCAGTACTTC. This gives the protein CASTGTNYEQYF.

This clonotype occurred a few times. The CDR3 here is CASSLIWGNTGELFF. CDR3 coding DNA: TGTGCCAGCAGCTTAATTTGGGGGAACACCGGGGAGCTGTTTTTT. This chain joins TRBV11-3 and TRBJ2-2; D call uncertain. Trimming removed 2 bases at V and 1 base at J, with 8 bases between. CDR1 and CDR2 (germline): SGHNT, YENEEA. The length of the CDR3 is 15 residues.

The genes are TRBV3-1 and TRBJ1-2; D call uncertain. The germline CDR1 and CDR2 sequences are LGHDT and YNNKEL (reference sequence). The ends were cut back, 4 bases at V and 7 bases at J, with 13 bases in the middle. There are 13 residues in the CDR3. Written as DNA, the CDR3 is TGTGCCAGCAGCCCCTCATGGTTAGCTGGCTACACCTTC. The encoded protein is CASSPSWLAGYTF.

On this clonotype: The conserved phenylalanine or tryptophan normally closing the CDR3 is absent here, so this likely arose from a read error. V and J are TRBV18 and TRBJ1-1; D perhaps matches TRBD1 (5 bases). The CDR3 is 12 residues long. Germline loops: CDR1 KGHSH, CDR2 LQKENI. Trimming stripped 4 bases from V and 4 bases from J, with 7 bases between. The CDR3, as DNA: TGTGCCAGCTCACTCCAGGGCACTGAAGCTTTCCTT. It specifies CASSLQGTEAFL.

This clonotype was observed many times. V and J are TRBV18 and TRBJ2-7; tentatively, D is TRBD1 (5 bases). Germline V CDR1 and CDR2: KGHSH, LQKENI. The length of the CDR3 is 14 residues. V was clipped by 2 bases and J by 3 bases, with 11 bases between them. CDR3 nucleotides: TGTGCCAGCTCACCAGAGGCAAGGGGCTACGAGCAGTACTTC. Protein: CASSPEARGYEQYF.

This clonotype showed up just a few times. J is TRBJ2-7 and V is TRBV5-1; weak D call: TRBD1 (6 bases). The CDR3 length is 16 residues. In germline, CDR1 is SGHRS, CDR2 YFSETQ. The V gene lost 3 bases and the J gene lost 1 base, with 17 bases spanning the gap. The CDR3 region has the DNA TGCGCCAGCAGCTGGTCAGGGGCTGAATCTTCCTACGAGCAGTACTTC. The encoded protein is CASSWSGAESSYEQYF.

This clonotype has only a few counts. This chain links TRBV28 with TRBJ1-4; perhaps TRBD1 as D (5 bases). This CDR3 has 15 amino acids. Per the germline V gene, CDR1 is MDHEN and CDR2 is SYDVKM. V was trimmed by 0 bases and J by 8 bases, leaving 13 bases between them. The CDR3 region has the DNA TGTGCCAGCAGTTTATGGGGGACGGTAGGGGAAAAACTGTTTTTT. It specifies CASSLWGTVGEKLFF.

In its sample, this clonotype was seen a few times. The J gene is TRBJ1-1, the V gene TRBV29-1, with D possibly matching TRBD1 (5 bases). V gave up 1 base and J gave up 0 bases, with 12 bases separating them. The CDR3 consists of 15 residues. Germline CDR1 is SQVTM and CDR2 is ANQGSEA. The CDR3: CSVEGPLGVNTEAFF. The CDR3 nucleotides are TGCAGCGTTGAAGGACCTCTAGGGGTGAACACTGAAGCTTTCTTT.

The chain has TRBV6-6 and TRBJ1-2, with D perhaps matching TRBD1 (5 bases). The V gene's germline CDR1 is MNHNY and CDR2 SVGAGI (reference sequence). The CDR3 sequence is 14 residues long. Trimming removed 0 bases from V and 7 bases from J, with 12 bases in between. CDR3 loop: CASSYSSGSTGYTF. CDR3 bases: TGTGCCAGCAGTTACTCGTCAGGGTCGACTGGCTACACCTTC.

This clonotype has at least ten counts. J is TRBJ1-1 and V is TRBV11-2; possible D gene TRBD1, 5 bases. The CDR3 consists of 15 residues. Trimming shortened V by 5 bases and J by 5 bases, and 18 bases separated the two germline ends. Germline lookup yields CDR1 SGHAT and CDR2 FQNNGV. Written as DNA, the CDR3 is TGTGCCAGCAGCCCGATTCAAGGGGCGAGAACTGAAGCTTTCTTT. Protein sequence: CASSPIQGARTEAFF.

Ten or more counts support this clonotype. The V and J genes are TRBV2 and TRBJ2-1; 7 positions agree with TRBD1. This CDR3 is built from 15 residues. Trimming at V came to 4 bases and at J to 4 bases, leaving 7 bases not matched to a gene. Germline V lookup: CDR1 SNHLY, CDR2 FYNNEI. CDR3 sequence: CASSVLGDSYNEQFF. The CDR3 bases are TGTGCCAGCAGTGTCCTTGGGGACAGTTACAATGAGCAGTTCTTC.

This clonotype has at least ten counts. The chain combines TRBV29-1 with TRBJ2-1, with 7 bases matching TRBD2. Trimming cost V 5 bases and J 5 bases; bases outside gene matches: 6. This CDR3 is 13 amino acids long. Germline-derived CDR1 and CDR2 are SQVTM and ANQGSEA. CDR3 residues: CSVWGGDHNEQFF. The CDR3 DNA is TGCAGCGTTTGGGGAGGGGACCACAATGAGCAGTTCTTC.

The chain uses TRBV30 and TRBJ2-1; possibly TRBD1 for D (5 bases). This CDR3 has 16 residues. V lost 5 bases to trimming and J lost 8 bases, with 25 bases between them. Germline assignment: CDR1 GTSNPN and CDR2 SVGIG (reference sequence). The CDR3 nucleotides are TGTGCCTGGGCCTTCCAAGACAGTGATTATAACGATGAGCAGTTCTTC. Its protein is CAWAFQDSDYNDEQFF.

In its sample, this clonotype was seen many times. The chain recombines TRBV20-1 with TRBJ1-5; weak D call: TRBD1 (5 bases). CDR3 length equals 12 residues. V was trimmed by 4 bases and J by 6 bases, leaving 10 bases between them. CDR1 DFQATT and CDR2 SNEGSKA come from the germline V gene (reference sequence). The CDR3 sequence is CSATDNSQPQHF. As DNA, the CDR3 is TGCAGTGCTACGGACAACTCTCAGCCCCAGCATTTT.

This clonotype was found many times. The CDR3: CASSTGQGHEQYF. The CDR3 bases are TGTGCCAGCAGTACCGGACAGGGGCACGAGCAGTACTTC. The chain employs TRBV12-3 or TRBV12-4 and TRBJ2-7, with 9 bases lining up with TRBD1. The CDR3 extends over 13 amino acids. V shed 5 bases, J shed 5 bases, and the junction held 4 bases outside the gene matches.

This clonotype occurred many times. The genes are TRBV13 and TRBJ2-3; 13 bases line up with TRBD2. The ends lost 5 bases at V and 4 bases at J; junction bases unmatched: 6. The CDR3 spans 16 residues. Germline V CDR1 and CDR2: PRHDT, FYEKMQ (reference sequence). CDR3 coding DNA: TGTGCCAGCAGCGCACTTACTAGCGGGAGGGCAGATACGCAGTATTTT. Translated: CASSALTSGRADTQYF.

The table lists this clonotype with a few counts. This sequence joins TRBV4-3 and TRBJ1-1, with unresolved D. V lost 1 base and J 1 base, leaving 10 bases between the germline ends. The CDR3 is made up of 15 amino acids. Germline V gives CDR1 LGHNA, CDR2 YSLEER. In DNA, the CDR3 is TGCGCCAGCAGCCAAGTCCCCCTGAGGAACACTGAAGCTTTCTTT. Its translation: CASSQVPLRNTEAFF.

This clonotype was detected only a few times. The rearrangement links TRBV6-1 to TRBJ2-3, with D possibly TRBD1 on 6 matching bases. Per the germline V gene, CDR1 is MNHNS and CDR2 is SASEGT. V was pared by 9 bases and J by 0 bases, with 10 bases between. The CDR3 contains 13 residues. The CDR3 reads CASRTVSTDTQYF. The CDR3 bases are TGTGCCAGTAGGACAGTTAGCACAGATACGCAGTATTTT.

As regards this clonotype: This clone may be a read error of a much larger clone one base away. The chain is built from TRBV27 and TRBJ2-1; 8 nucleotides line up with TRBD2. Judging by the DNA end, TRBJ2-7 fits better; the J call may be wrong. The CDR3 extends over 19 amino acids. In germline, CDR1 is MNHEY, CDR2 SMNVEV (reference sequence). Here the CDR3 DNA reads TGTGCCAGCAGTTTACTTTCTTCGGGACCGGGACTAGGGTACAATGAGCAGTACTTC. It yields the protein CASSLLSSGPGLGYNEQYF.

V is TRBV24-1 and J is TRBJ2-1; 8 positions match TRBD2. The trim removed 7 bases at V and 4 bases at J, leaving 8 bases unmatched. CDR3 length equals 15 residues. CDR1 is KGHDR and CDR2 is SFDVKD in the germline V gene. The CDR3 bases are TGTGCCACCAGCCCCTCCGGACTAGCATACAATGAGCAGTTCTTC. It translates to CATSPSGLAYNEQFF.

This clonotype was seen at least ten times. The chain links TRBV11-2 to TRBJ1-2; 7 bases match TRBD1. Germline V gene sequence: CDR1 SGHAT, CDR2 FQNNGV. This CDR3 spans 15 amino acids. Unmatched junction bases numbered 12, after V lost 6 bases and J lost 5 bases. The CDR3 here is CASRHPRDSVYGYTF. The CDR3 nucleotides read TGTGCCAGCAGACACCCCCGGGACAGCGTATATGGCTACACCTTC.

There are many counts of this clonotype. The chain joins TRBV27 to TRBJ2-2; D unclear. Trimming pared 1 base from V and 2 bases from J, leaving 14 bases between. The CDR3 has 17 residues. CDR1 is MNHEY, CDR2 SMNVEV, per germline (reference sequence). CDR3 amino acids: CASSLFSANDNTGELFF. The CDR3 DNA reads as TGTGCCAGCAGTTTATTCTCCGCCAACGATAACACCGGGGAGCTGTTTTTT.

This clonotype was observed a few times. The chain is built from TRBV6-2 or TRBV6-3 and TRBJ2-1; D is uncertain. This CDR3 spans 13 amino acids. Trimming left V 6 bases short and J 4 bases short, with 10 bases between. Germline CDR1 is MNHEY and CDR2 is SVGEGT. The CDR3 here is CASSRSKYNEQFF. Written as DNA, the CDR3 is TGTGCCAGCAGCCGCTCGAAGTACAATGAGCAGTTCTTC.

In this sample, this clonotype turned up many times. The chain links TRBV30 to TRBJ1-2, with 9 bases fitting TRBD1. V shed 3 bases and J 7 bases; nucleotides not matched to a gene: 6. The CDR3 loop spans 13 amino acids. Looked up from germline, CDR1 is GTSNPN and CDR2 is SVGIG (reference sequence). DNA for the CDR3: TGTGCCTGGAGGAACAGGGGGCAGGGTGGCTACACCTTC. It translates to CAWRNRGQGGYTF.

Many counts were recorded for this clonotype. This sequence joins TRBV11-3 and TRBJ2-3; tentative D call: TRBD1 (6 bases). The CDR3 consists of 16 residues. Germline CDR1 reads SGHNT; CDR2 reads YENEEA. Trimming shortened V by 5 bases and J by 4 bases, and 19 bases separated the two germline ends. DNA for the CDR3: TGTGCCAGCAGCCCGATTGACAGGACCACTCCAGATACGCAGTATTTT. Translated: CASSPIDRTTPDTQYF. The complete variable domain, with remaining parts taken from reference TRBV11-3 and TRBJ2-3, reads EAGVVQSPRYKIIEKKQPVAFWCNPISGHNTLYWYLQNLGQGPELLIRYENEEAVDDSQLPKDRFSAERLKGVDSTLKIQPAELGDSAVYLCASSPIDRTTPDTQYFGPGTRLTVL.

This clonotype was counted ten times or more. The chain recombines TRBV30 with TRBJ2-3, with 7 bases that match TRBD1. Germline loops: CDR1 GTSNPN, CDR2 SVGIG (reference sequence). The V and J ends lost 2 bases and 6 bases, in that order; junction bases with no gene match: 8. This CDR3 is 14 amino acids long. The CDR3 bases are TGTGCCTGGAGTATTGGGACAGCCGTGGATACGCAGTATTTT. It codes for CAWSIGTAVDTQYF.

This clonotype was detected ten times or more. J is TRBJ2-1 and V is TRBV13; TRBD1 matches 7 bases. From germline, CDR1 is PRHDT and CDR2 FYEKMQ (reference sequence). This CDR3 has 15 residues. Trimming took 5 bases from V and 0 from J; bases not matched to a gene: 4. CDR3 in amino acids: CASSLDRVSYNEQFF. CDR3 in DNA: TGTGCCAGCAGCCTCGACAGGGTCTCCTACAATGAGCAGTTCTTC. Full variable domain (missing parts from reference TRBV13 and TRBJ2-1): AAGVIQSPRHLIKEKRETATLKCYPIPRHDTVYWYQQGPGQDPQFLISFYEKMQSDKGSIPDRFSAQQFSDYHSELNMSSLELGDSALYFCASSLDRVSYNEQFFGPGTRLTVL.

This clonotype was observed many times. CDR3 bases: TGCGCCAGCAGCCAAGATCTAGCGGGACTCTACAATGAGCAGTTCTTC. Its protein is CASSQDLAGLYNEQFF. The genes are TRBV4-3 and TRBJ2-1; 9 bases agree with TRBD2. After removal of 0 bases from V and 3 bases from J, the junction contained 3 bases not matched to a gene. CDR3 length equals 16 residues. CDR1 and CDR2 (germline): LGHNA, YSLEER.

The V gene is TRBV4-1, the J gene TRBJ1-5; unclear D gene. The CDR3 runs 12 residues. CDR1 is MGHRA, CDR2 YSYEKL, per germline. Trimming removed 6 bases from V and 9 bases from J, with 12 bases in between. In DNA, the CDR3 is TGCGCCAGCAGTTCGGGCAGACGGCCCCAGCATTTT. This sequence encodes CASSSGRRPQHF.